This TCR beta chain comes out of a study of monozygotic twins with inflammatory bowel disease. Study findings and constraints: Twins with IBD were found to have lower TCRbeta diversity (inverse Simpson) than healthy co-twins. In patient repertoires, differing immunosuppressive treatments may have added some variability.

Germline CDR1 is LGHNA and CDR2 is YSLEER. This CDR3 is 16 amino acids long. UMIs containing a 6-nucleotide sample barcode were added via template switching. TCRdb reprocessed the 5' RACE reads; each CDR3 protein has one entry and no DNA is given. The repertoire table contains 300,000 to 350,000 distinct CDR3 sequences. As concerns this clonotype: Its antigen is unknown.

V gene TRBV4-3 combines with J gene TRBJ2-7; checking the TCRdb D call of TRBD1 is not possible without DNA. The sequenced sample consisted of blood. The receptor was derived from a human donor with ulcerative colitis or Crohn's disease, or a healthy co-twin of an affected twin (not recorded which). The CDR3 loop is CASSQDIGQGSYEQYF.